This T cell receptor (beta chain) stems from a study of blood T cell repertoires in COVID-19. The wider study: From the United States, Italy and Spain came samples of acute and convalescent COVID-19.

This CDR3 is built from 14 residues. V shed 6 bases and J 6 bases; nucleotides not matched to a gene: 7. Germline lookup yields CDR1 LGHNT and CDR2 FRNRAP. Participants came from fewer than 25 US areas, aged roughly 18 to 89 years. The authors' processing: By means of reference gene primer amplification, nucleated cell counts were estimated. Profiled with immunoSEQ multiplex PCR; TCRdb holds only in-frame clones, not every one. Clone size and the V and J calls come from that table; the DNA yielded D and trimming. The sample yields fewer than 250,000 clones, about 87% seen once. The V call is TRBV12-5, the J call TRBJ2-2; 7 positions match TRBD1. This sequence was found in a young woman with acute COVID-19. The sequenced sample was PBMCs or T cells enriched from blood (not recorded which). The CDR3, as DNA: TGTGCTAGTGGGGAATACACAGGGGCCGGGGAGCTGTTTTTT. This codes for CASGEYTGAGELFF. The full variable domain, rest sourced from reference TRBV12-5 and TRBJ2-2, is DARVTQTPRHKVTEMGQEVTMRCQPILGHNTVFWYRQTMMQGLELLAYFRNRAPLDDSGMPKDRFSAEMPDATLATLKIQPSEPRDSAVYFCASGEYTGAGELFFGEGSRLTVL.